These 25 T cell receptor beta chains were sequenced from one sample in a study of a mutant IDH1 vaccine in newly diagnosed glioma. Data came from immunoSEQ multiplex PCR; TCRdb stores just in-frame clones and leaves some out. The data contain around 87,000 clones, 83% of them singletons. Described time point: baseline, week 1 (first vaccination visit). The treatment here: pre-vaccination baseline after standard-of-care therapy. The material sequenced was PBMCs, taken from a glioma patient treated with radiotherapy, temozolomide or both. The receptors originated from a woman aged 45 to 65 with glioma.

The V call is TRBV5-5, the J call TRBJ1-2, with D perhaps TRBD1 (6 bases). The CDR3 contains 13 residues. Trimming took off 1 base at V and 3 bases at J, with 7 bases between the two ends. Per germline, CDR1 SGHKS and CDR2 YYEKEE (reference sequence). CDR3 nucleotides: TGTGCCAGCAGCTTGAACAGGGACTATGGCTACACCTTC. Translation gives CASSLNRDYGYTF.

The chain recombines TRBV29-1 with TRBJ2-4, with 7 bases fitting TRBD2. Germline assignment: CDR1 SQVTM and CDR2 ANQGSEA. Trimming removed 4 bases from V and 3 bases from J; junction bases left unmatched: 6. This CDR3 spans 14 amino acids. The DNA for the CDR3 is TGCAGCGTTGGTCTGCGGGGGAGCAAAAACATTCAGTACTTC. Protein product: CSVGLRGSKNIQYF.

The CDR3 nucleotides are TGCGCCAGCAGCCTTCCGGCTGGGGCCAACGTCCTGACTTTC. This gives the protein CASSLPAGANVLTF. The gene calls are TRBV5-1 and TRBJ2-6; unclear D gene. Per the germline V gene, CDR1 is SGHRS and CDR2 is YFSETQ. Deletions cut 4 bases from V and 2 bases from J, with 7 bases between. The CDR3 contains 14 residues.

DNA of the CDR3: TGTGCCAGCAGTTACCAGGACAGGGGTGAAAGGAGTACGCAGTATTTT. Translating it yields CASSYQDRGERSTQYF. The chain employs TRBV6-5 and TRBJ2-3; 9 bases align to TRBD1. The CDR3 runs to 16 residues. Germline V gives CDR1 MNHEY, CDR2 SVGAGI. The V and J ends lost 2 bases and 8 bases, in that order; junction bases with no gene match: 11.

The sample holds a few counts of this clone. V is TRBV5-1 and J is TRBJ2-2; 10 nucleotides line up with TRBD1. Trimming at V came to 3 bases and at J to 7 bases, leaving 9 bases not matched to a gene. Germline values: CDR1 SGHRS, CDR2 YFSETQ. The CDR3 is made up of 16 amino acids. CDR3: CASSSRDRGADGELFF. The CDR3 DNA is TGCGCCAGCAGCTCCCGGGACAGGGGCGCAGACGGGGAGCTGTTTTTT.

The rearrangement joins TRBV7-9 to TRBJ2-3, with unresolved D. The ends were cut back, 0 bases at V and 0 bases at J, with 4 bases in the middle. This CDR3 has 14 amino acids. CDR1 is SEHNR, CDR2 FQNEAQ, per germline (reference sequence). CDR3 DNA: TGTGCCAGCAGCTTAGCGACGAGCACAGATACGCAGTATTTT. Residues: CASSLATSTDTQYF.

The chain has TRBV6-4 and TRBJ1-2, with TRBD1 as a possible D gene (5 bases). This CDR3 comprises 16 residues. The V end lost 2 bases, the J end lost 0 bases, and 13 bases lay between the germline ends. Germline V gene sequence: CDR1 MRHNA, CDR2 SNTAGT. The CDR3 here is CASSDGGTLANYGYTF. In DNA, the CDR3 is TGTGCCAGCAGTGACGGCGGGACCCTCGCTAACTATGGCTACACCTTC.

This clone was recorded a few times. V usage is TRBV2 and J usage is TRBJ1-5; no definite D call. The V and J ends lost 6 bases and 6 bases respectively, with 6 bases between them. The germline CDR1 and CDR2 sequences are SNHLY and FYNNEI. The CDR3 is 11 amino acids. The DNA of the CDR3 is TGTGCCAGCAGGCTGACTCAGCCCCAGCATTTT. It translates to CASRLTQPQHF.

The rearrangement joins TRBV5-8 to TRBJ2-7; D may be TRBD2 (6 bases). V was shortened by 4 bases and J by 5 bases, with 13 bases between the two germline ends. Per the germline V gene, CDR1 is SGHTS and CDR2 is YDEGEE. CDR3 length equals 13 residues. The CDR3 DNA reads TGTGCCAGCAGCGTCTTGCGCGGGGACGAGCAGTACTTC. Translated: CASSVLRGDEQYF.

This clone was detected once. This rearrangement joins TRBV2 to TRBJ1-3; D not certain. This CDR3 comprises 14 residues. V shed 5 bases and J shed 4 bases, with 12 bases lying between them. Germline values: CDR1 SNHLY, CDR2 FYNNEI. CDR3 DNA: TGTGCCAGCAGTCCTACTACCTTGGGAAACACCATATATTTT. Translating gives CASSPTTLGNTIYF.

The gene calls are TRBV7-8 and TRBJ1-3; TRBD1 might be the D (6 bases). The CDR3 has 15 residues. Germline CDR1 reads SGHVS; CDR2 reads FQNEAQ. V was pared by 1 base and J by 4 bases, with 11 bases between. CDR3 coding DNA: TGTGCCAGCAGCTTAGAACAGGGAGGAGGAAACACCATATATTTT. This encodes CASSLEQGGGNTIYF.

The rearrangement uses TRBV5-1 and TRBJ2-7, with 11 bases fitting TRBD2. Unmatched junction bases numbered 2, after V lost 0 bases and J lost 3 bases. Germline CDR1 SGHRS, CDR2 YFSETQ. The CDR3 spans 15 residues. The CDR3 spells CASSLVTSGGYEQYF. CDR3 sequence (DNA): TGCGCCAGCAGCTTGGTAACTAGCGGGGGCTACGAGCAGTACTTC.

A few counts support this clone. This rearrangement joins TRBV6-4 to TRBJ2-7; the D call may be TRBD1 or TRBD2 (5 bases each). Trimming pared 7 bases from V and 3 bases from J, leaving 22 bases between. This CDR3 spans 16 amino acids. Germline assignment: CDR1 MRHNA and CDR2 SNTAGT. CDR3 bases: TGTGCCAGCAACTCTGCCGGGACCTCATGGAACTACGAGCAGTACTTC. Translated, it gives CASNSAGTSWNYEQYF.

The CDR3 protein is CASSLYQGATDTQYF. The CDR3 nucleotides are TGTGCCAGCAGCTTATACCAGGGGGCCACAGATACGCAGTATTTT. The chain carries TRBV7-3 and TRBJ2-3; 8 nucleotides match TRBD1. CDR1 is SGHTA, CDR2 FQGTGA, per germline. The ends lost 2 bases at V and 2 bases at J; junction bases unmatched: 3. The CDR3 runs to 15 residues.

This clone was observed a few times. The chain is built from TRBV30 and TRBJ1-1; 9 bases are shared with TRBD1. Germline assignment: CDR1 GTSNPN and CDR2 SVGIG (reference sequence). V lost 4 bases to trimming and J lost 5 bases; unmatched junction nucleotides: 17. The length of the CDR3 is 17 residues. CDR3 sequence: CAWIKRSPTTGGTEAFF. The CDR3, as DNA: TGTGCCTGGATTAAAAGGAGCCCGACGACAGGGGGTACTGAAGCTTTCTTT.

The CDR3 nucleotides read TGTGCCAGAGAAGGTCAATCCACTCGGGGCAATCAGCCCCAGCATTTT. It is translated as CAREGQSTRGNQPQHF. The genes are TRBV7-3 and TRBJ1-5; D not resolved. This CDR3 comprises 16 residues. Germline-derived CDR1 and CDR2 are SGHTA and FQGTGA. Trimming took off 9 bases at V and 2 bases at J, with 20 bases between the two ends.

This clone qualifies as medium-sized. For the CDR3, the DNA is TGTGCCAGCAGTGAAGGGGAGGGGGCGGGGACTGAAGCTTTCTTT. Translation: CASSEGEGAGTEAFF. V is TRBV6-1 and J is TRBJ1-1; 7 bases align to TRBD1. This CDR3 comprises 15 residues. The ends lost 1 base at V and 5 bases at J; junction bases unmatched: 7. Looked up from germline, CDR1 is MNHNS and CDR2 is SASEGT.

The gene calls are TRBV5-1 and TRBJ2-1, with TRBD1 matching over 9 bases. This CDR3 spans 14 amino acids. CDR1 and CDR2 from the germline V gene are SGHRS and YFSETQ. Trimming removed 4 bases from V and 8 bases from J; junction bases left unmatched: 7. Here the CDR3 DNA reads TGCGCCAGCAGCGGGGGACAGGGTATGGATGAGCAGTTCTTC. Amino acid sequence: CASSGGQGMDEQFF.

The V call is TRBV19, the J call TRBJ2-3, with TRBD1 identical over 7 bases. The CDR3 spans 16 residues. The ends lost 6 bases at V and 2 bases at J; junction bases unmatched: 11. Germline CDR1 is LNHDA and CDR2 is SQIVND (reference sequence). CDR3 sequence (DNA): TGTGCCAGTAGGGGGACAGAGGGGCCTTACACAGATACGCAGTATTTT. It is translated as CASRGTEGPYTDTQYF.

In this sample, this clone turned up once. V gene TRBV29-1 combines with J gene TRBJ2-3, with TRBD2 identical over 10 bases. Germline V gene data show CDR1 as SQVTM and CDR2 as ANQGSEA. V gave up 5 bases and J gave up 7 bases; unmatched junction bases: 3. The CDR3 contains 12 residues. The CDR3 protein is CSVLAGGHTQYF. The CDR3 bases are TGCAGCGTTTTAGCGGGGGGTCATACGCAGTATTTT.

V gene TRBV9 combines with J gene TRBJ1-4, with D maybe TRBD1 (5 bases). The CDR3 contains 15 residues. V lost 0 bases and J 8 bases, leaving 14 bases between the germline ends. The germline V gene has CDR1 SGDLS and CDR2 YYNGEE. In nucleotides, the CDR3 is TGTGCCAGCAGCGTAGGTGGGGGTTCTGTAGAAAAACTGTTTTTT. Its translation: CASSVGGGSVEKLFF.

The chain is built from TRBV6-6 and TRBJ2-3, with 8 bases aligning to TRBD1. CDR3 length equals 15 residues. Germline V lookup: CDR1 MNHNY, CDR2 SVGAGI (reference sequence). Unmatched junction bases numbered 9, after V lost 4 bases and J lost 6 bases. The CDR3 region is CASSFNPGQADTQYF. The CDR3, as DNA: TGTGCCAGCAGTTTCAACCCGGGACAGGCTGATACGCAGTATTTT.

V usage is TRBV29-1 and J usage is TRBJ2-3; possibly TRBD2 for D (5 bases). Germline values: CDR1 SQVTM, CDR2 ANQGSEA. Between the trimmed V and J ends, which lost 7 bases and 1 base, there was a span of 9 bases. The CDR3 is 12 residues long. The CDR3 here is CSGETRTDTQYF. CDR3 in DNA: TGCAGCGGGGAGACCCGCACAGATACGCAGTATTTT.

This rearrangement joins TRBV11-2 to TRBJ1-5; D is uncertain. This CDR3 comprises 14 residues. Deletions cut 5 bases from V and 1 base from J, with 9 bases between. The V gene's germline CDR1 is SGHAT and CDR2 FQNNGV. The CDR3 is CASSLGPSNQPQHF. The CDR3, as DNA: TGTGCCAGCAGCCTTGGGCCGAGCAATCAGCCCCAGCATTTT.

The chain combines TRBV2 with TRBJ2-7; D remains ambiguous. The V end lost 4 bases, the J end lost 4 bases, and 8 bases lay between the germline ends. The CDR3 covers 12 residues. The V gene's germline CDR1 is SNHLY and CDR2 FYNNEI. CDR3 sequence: CASSVESYEQYF. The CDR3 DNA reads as TGTGCCAGCAGTGTCGAGTCTTACGAGCAGTACTTC.